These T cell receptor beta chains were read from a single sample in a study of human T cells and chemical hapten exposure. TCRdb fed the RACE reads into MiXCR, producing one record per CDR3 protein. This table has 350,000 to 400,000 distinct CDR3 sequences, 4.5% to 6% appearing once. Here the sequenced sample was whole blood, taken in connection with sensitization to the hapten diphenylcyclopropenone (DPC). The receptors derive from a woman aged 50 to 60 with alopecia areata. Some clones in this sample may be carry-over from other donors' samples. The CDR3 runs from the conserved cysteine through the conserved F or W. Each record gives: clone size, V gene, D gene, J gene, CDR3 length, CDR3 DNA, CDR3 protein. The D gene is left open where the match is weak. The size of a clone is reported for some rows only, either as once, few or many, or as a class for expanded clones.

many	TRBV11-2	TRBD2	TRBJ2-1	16	TGTGCCAGCAGCTCGCGGACTAGCGGGGGACTAGGGGAGCAGTTCTTC	CASSSRTSGGLGEQFF
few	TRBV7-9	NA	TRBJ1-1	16	TGTGCCAGCAGCTTAGGTCTGGACTGGGAGAACACTGAAGCTTTCTTT	CASSLGLDWENTEAFF
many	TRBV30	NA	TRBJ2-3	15	TGTGCCTGGACGGGACCAGGGCGAAACACAGATACGCAGTATTTT	CAWTGPGRNTDTQYF
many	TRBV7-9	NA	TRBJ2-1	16	TGTGCCAGCAGCTTACCCCTATCCGGGCACTACAATGAGCAGTTCTTC	CASSLPLSGHYNEQFF
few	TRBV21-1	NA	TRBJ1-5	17	TGTGCCAGCAGCAAAGAGCTCCGGGTCTATAGCAATCAGCCCCAGCATTTT	CASSKELRVYSNQPQHF
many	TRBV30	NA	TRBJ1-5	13	TGTGCCTGGAGTATCGCTACTGATCAGCCCCAGCATTTT	CAWSIATDQPQHF
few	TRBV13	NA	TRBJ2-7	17	TGTGCCAGCAGCCCAACTACAGAGGGCCTCGGATCTTACGAGCAGTACTTC	CASSPTTEGLGSYEQYF
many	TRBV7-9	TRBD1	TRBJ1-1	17	TGTGCCAGCAGCTTTTCCGGACAGGGGGATTGGTTCACTGAAGCTTTCTTT	CASSFSGQGDWFTEAFF
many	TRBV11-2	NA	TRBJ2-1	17	TGTGCCAGCAGCTTGGGGGTGCGTCGGAGCTCCTACAATGAGCAGTTCTTC	CASSLGVRRSSYNEQFF
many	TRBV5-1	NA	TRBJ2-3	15	TGCGCCAGCAGCTATGGACAAGTAGGCACAGATACGCAGTATTTT	CASSYGQVGTDTQYF
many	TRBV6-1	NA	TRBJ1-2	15	TGTGCCAGCAGTGTATCCCGCAATCTTAACTATGGCTACACCTTC	CASSVSRNLNYGYTF
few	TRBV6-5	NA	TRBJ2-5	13	TGTGCCAGCAGCTCCCAGAGAGCGGGGACCCAGTACTTC	CASSSQRAGTQYF
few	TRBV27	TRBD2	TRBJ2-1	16	TGTGCCAGCAGTTTATTCCAGCGGGGATCCTACAATGAGCAGTTCTTC	CASSLFQRGSYNEQFF
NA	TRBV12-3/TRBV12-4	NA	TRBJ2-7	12	TGTGCCAGCAGTTCTAGTATACACGAGCAGTACTTC	CASSSSIHEQYF
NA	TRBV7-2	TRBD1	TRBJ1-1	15	TGTGCCAGCAGCCGGGACAGGGCCGTGAACACTGAAGCTTTCTTT	CASSRDRAVNTEAFF